What follows are 12 T cell receptor beta chains derived from one specimen sequenced in a study of T cells after yellow fever vaccination. Using its own MiXCR run on the 5' RACE reads, TCRdb lists one record per CDR3 protein. The sample shows some 260,000 distinct CDR3 sequences, over 4.5% of them seen only once. This sample comprised CD4+ T cells sorted from PBMCs, obtained on the day of the yellow fever booster vaccination. These receptor sequences come from a man aged 18 to 29 who received the YFV17D yellow fever vaccine.

The chain uses TRBV7-8 and TRBJ1-1; TRBD1 matches at 11 bases. After removal of 3 bases from V and 6 bases from J, the junction contained 6 bases not matched to a gene. This CDR3 region has 15 residues. Germline CDR1 and CDR2: SGHVS and FQNEAQ. The CDR3 nucleotides read TGTGCCAGCAGCTTTCTAGGACAGGGGGCCTCTGAAGCTTTCTTT. Residues: CASSFLGQGASEAFF.

This clonotype was seen only a few times. V usage is TRBV7-3 and J usage is TRBJ2-3, with 11 bases aligning to TRBD2. This CDR3 has 16 residues. Unmatched junction bases numbered 8, after V lost 5 bases and J lost 4 bases. Germline V gene lookup returns CDR1 SGHTA and CDR2 FQGTGA. CDR3 sequence: CASSRTSGGFSDTQYF. In DNA form, the CDR3 reads TGTGCCAGCAGCCGTACTAGCGGGGGTTTCTCAGATACGCAGTATTTT.

This clonotype occurred many times. This chain links TRBV5-1 with TRBJ1-2; a possible D gene is TRBD1 (6 bases). Germline CDR1 SGHRS, CDR2 YFSETQ. The CDR3 is 15 residues long. Trimming removed 4 bases from V and 5 bases from J, with 18 bases in between. CDR3 protein: CASSLDSGGYYGYTF. In DNA, the CDR3 is TGCGCCAGCAGCCTGGACAGTGGAGGATATTATGGCTACACCTTC.

This clonotype was seen at least ten times. The chain combines TRBV20-1 with TRBJ2-7; D remains unclear. There are 14 residues in the CDR3. Germline loops: CDR1 DFQATT, CDR2 SNEGSKA (reference sequence). Deletions cut 5 bases from V and 6 bases from J, with 20 bases between. The CDR3 region has the DNA TGCAGTGCTCACGACTCGTCCCAGATCGGCGAGCAGTACTTC. It specifies CSAHDSSQIGEQYF.

V gene TRBV5-6 combines with J gene TRBJ2-5; D uncertain. Trimming stripped 4 bases from V and 3 bases from J, with 10 bases between. Germline CDR1 SGHDT, CDR2 YYEEEE. The CDR3 runs to 13 residues. The CDR3 nucleotides are TGTGCCAGCAGCCGCGACACGAAAGAGACCCAGTACTTC. Amino acid sequence: CASSRDTKETQYF. The full variable domain, in which reference TRBV5-6 and TRBJ2-5 provide the parts outside the CDR3, is DAGVTQSPTHLIKTRGQQVTLRCSPKSGHDTVSWYQQALGQGPQFIFQYYEEEERQRGNFPDRFSGHQFPNYSSELNVNALLLGDSALYLCASSRDTKETQYFGPGTRLLVL.

This clonotype showed up many times. The chain employs TRBV7-2 and TRBJ2-5; D ambiguous. This CDR3 is built from 13 residues. Trimming left V 5 bases short and J 1 base short, with 8 bases between. Germline V lookup: CDR1 SGHTA, CDR2 FQGNSA. CDR3 sequence reads: CASSPLTQETQYF. For the CDR3, the DNA is TGTGCCAGCAGCCCCTTAACCCAAGAGACCCAGTACTTC.

This clonotype has a handful of counts. V is TRBV7-2 and J is TRBJ2-3; D ambiguous. V was shortened by 5 bases and J by 1 base, with 19 bases between the two germline ends. The germline CDR1 and CDR2 sequences are SGHTA and FQGNSA. The CDR3 contains 17 residues. The CDR3 region has the DNA TGTGCCAGCAGCCCGAGTATGAACGCTCCCGGCACAGATACGCAGTATTTT. Protein product: CASSPSMNAPGTDTQYF.

This clonotype was detected ten times or more. This chain links TRBV3-1 with TRBJ2-5, with 8 bases identical to TRBD1. CDR1 and CDR2 from the germline V gene are LGHDT and YNNKEL (reference sequence). The CDR3 has 16 residues. Unmatched junction bases numbered 7, after V lost 0 bases and J lost 4 bases. CDR3: CASSQDLVTGVETQYF. The CDR3 DNA follows: TGTGCCAGCAGCCAAGATCTTGTGACAGGGGTAGAGACCCAGTACTTC.

This clonotype was seen many times. The rearrangement uses TRBV24-1 and TRBJ2-5, with 9 bases matching TRBD1. Per the germline V gene, CDR1 is KGHDR and CDR2 is SFDVKD. The CDR3 extends over 13 amino acids. Losses at the gene ends were 6 bases for V and 10 bases for J; bases not matched to a gene: 8. The CDR3 DNA is TGTGCCACCAGTAAGGGACAGGGAGGGATCCAGTACTTC. It is translated as CATSKGQGGIQYF.

The rearrangement links TRBV28 to TRBJ2-3, with D unresolved. Germline V gives CDR1 MDHEN, CDR2 SYDVKM. The CDR3 loop spans 14 amino acids. The V and J ends lost 10 bases and 4 bases respectively, with 18 bases between them. The CDR3 spells CAIGRLRIPDTQYF. In nucleotides, the CDR3 is TGTGCCATCGGTCGGTTGAGGATTCCAGATACGCAGTATTTT.

In its sample, this clonotype was seen a few times. The chain couples TRBV20-1 to TRBJ1-5; D gene uncertain. The CDR3 contains 13 residues. V was trimmed by 3 bases and J by 4 bases, leaving 10 bases between them. Germline CDR1 and CDR2: DFQATT and SNEGSKA (reference sequence). The CDR3 spells CSASATPNQPQHF. The CDR3 nucleotides are TGCAGTGCTAGTGCCACCCCTAATCAGCCCCAGCATTTT.

This clonotype occurred a few times. The chain combines TRBV4-2 with TRBJ2-6, with no clear D. The V gene's germline CDR1 is LGHNA and CDR2 YNFKEQ. Trimming removed 2 bases at V and 4 bases at J, with 15 bases between. There are 17 residues in the CDR3. CDR3 sequence reads: CASSQLADTRGANVLTF. The CDR3 coding sequence is TGTGCCAGCAGCCAACTCGCTGACACGAGGGGGGCCAACGTCCTGACTTTC.